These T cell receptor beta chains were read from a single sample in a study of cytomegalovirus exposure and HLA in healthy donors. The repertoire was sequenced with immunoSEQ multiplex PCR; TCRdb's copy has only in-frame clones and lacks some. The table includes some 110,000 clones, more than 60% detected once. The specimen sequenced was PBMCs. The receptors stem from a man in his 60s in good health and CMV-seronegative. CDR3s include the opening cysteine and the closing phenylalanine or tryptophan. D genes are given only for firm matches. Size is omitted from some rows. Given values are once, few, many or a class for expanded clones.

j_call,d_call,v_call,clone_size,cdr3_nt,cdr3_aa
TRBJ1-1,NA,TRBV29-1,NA,TGCAGCGCATTGACAGAACCTCGGAACACTGAAGCTTTCTTT,CSALTEPRNTEAFF
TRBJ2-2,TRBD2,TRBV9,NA,TGTGCCAGCAGCGCCCGGGGGGGGACCGGGGAGCTGTTTTTT,CASSARGGTGELFF
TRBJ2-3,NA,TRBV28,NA,TGTGCCGGCTCCCGGGGGAGAGACAGCACAGATACGCAGTATTTT,CAGSRGRDSTDTQYF
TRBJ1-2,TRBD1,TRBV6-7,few,TGTGCCAGCAGGGTCACAGGGGGTGGTGGCTACACCTTC,CASRVTGGGGYTF
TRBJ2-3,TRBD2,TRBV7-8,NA,TGTGCCAGCAGCTTACGATCGTTAGTTAGCGGGAGCACAGATACGCAGTATTTT,CASSLRSLVSGSTDTQYF
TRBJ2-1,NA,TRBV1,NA,TGCACCTCTCTCTGGAGCGGGGGGGCTAACAATGAGCAGTTCTTC,CTSLWSGGANNEQFF
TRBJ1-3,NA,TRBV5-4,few,TGTGCCAGCAGCTTGTGGCAGGGAAACACCATATATTTT,CASSLWQGNTIYF
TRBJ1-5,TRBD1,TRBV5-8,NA,TGTGCCAGCAGCTCCGGGACAGGGAGGGACAGCAATCAGCCCCAGCATTTT,CASSSGTGRDSNQPQHF
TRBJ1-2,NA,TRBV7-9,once,TGTGCCAGCAGCGGCGACAGCTATGGCTACACCTTC,CASSGDSYGYTF
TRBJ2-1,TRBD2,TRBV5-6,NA,TGTGCCAGCAGTTCCACTAGCGGGAATTACAATGAGCAGTTCTTC,CASSSTSGNYNEQFF
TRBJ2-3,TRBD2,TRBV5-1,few,TGCGCCAGCGGGTGGGGACTAGCGACAGATACGCAGTATTTT,CASGWGLATDTQYF
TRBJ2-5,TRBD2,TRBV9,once,TGTGCCAGCAGCGTAGAGTCACCGGGACTAGCGGAAGAGACCCAGTACTTC,CASSVESPGLAEETQYF
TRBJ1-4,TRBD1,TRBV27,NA,TGTGCCAGCAGTCCGGGGGACAGGGGACCCAAACTGTTTTTT,CASSPGDRGPKLFF
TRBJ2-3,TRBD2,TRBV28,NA,TGTGCCACCAGGACTAGCCAACCAGATACGCAGTATTTT,CATRTSQPDTQYF
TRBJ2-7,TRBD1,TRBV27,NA,TGTGCCAGCGCCCAACCGGGGGACAGGGCCTACGAGCAGTACTTC,CASAQPGDRAYEQYF
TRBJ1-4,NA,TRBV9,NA,TGTGCCAGCAGCGTAGGTACAGGCTCGGAGGGACTGTTTTTT,CASSVGTGSEGLFF
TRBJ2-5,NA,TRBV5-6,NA,TGTGCCAGCAGCACGGAAAAGGGGGAGACGGAGACCCAGTACTTC,CASSTEKGETETQYF
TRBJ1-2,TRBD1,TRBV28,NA,TGTGCCAGCGCAGGACAGGGGAGATCTAACTATGGCTACACCTTC,CASAGQGRSNYGYTF
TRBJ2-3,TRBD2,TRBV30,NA,TGTGCCTGGAGTCCCGGGACTAGAAGCTCCACAGATACGCAGTATTTT,CAWSPGTRSSTDTQYF
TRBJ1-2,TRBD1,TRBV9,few,TGTGCCAGCAGCGGCCAGCAGGGGGCAAAAGGCTACACCTTC,CASSGQQGAKGYTF
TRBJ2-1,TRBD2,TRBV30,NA,TGTGCCTGGAGCTTGACTAGCGGGGGCCTTTCTAGCTCCTACAATGAGCAGTTCTTC,CAWSLTSGGLSSSYNEQFF
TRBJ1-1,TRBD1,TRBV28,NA,TGTGCCAGCAGTCGGGACAGGGTTACTGAAGCTTTCTTT,CASSRDRVTEAFF
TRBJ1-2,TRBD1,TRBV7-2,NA,TGTGCCAGCAGCTTAGGGACAGGATATGGCTACACCTTC,CASSLGTGYGYTF
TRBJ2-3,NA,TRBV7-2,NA,TGTGCCAGCAGCCCTGGATCGGTCGGGAACACGCAGTATTTT,CASSPGSVGNTQYF
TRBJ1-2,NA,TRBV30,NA,TGTGCCTGGAGGAGGGGCCCAGCGGGCTATGGCTACACCTTC,CAWRRGPAGYGYTF
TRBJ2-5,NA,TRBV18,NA,TGTGCCAGCTCACCACCAGGAGGCTTGGAGACCCAGTACTTC,CASSPPGGLETQYF
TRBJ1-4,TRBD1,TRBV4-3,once,TGCGCCAGCAGCCAGGGACAGGGATATGAAAAACTGTTTTTT,CASSQGQGYEKLFF
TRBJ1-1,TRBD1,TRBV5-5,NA,TGTGCCAGCAGAGCAGGGGGGACGAACACTGAAGCTTTCTTT,CASRAGGTNTEAFF
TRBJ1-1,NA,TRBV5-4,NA,TGTGCCAGCAGCCCGGGGGGGGGACACCTGAACACTGAAGCTTTCTTT,CASSPGGGHLNTEAFF
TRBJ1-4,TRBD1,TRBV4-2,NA,TGTGCCAGCAGCCAAGATCTAGGGACAGGGACTAATGAAAAACTGTTTTTT,CASSQDLGTGTNEKLFF
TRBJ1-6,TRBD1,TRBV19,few,TGTGCCAGTAGTACCCGACAGGGGGGAAATTCACCCCTCCACTTT,CASSTRQGGNSPLHF
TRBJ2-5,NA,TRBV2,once,TGTGCCAGCAGTGAATACAGCCAAGAGACCCAGTACTTC,CASSEYSQETQYF
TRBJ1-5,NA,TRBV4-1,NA,TGCGCCAGCAGCCAAGTAAGGGCAGGGCCGGAGCCCCAGCATTTT,CASSQVRAGPEPQHF
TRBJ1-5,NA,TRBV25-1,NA,TGTGCCAGCAGAAGGCACAGCACACTTCAGCCCCAGCATTTT,CASRRHSTLQPQHF
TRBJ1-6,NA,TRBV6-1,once,TGTGCCAGCAGTGAAGGGGCATCCTATAATTCACCCCTCCACTTT,CASSEGASYNSPLHF
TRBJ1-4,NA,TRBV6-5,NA,TGTGCCAGCAGTTACTCCCGGGGGAATGAAAAACTGTTTTTT,CASSYSRGNEKLFF
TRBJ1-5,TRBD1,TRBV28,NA,TGTGCCAGCAGGGACAACAGGGGCGGCAATCAGCCCCAGCATTTT,CASRDNRGGNQPQHF
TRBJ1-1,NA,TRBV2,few,TGTGCCAGCACTCAGGACAGCAACACTGAAGCTTTCTTT,CASTQDSNTEAFF
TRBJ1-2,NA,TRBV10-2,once,TGCGCCAGCAAAAAAGGACAGCTAAACTATGGCTACACCTTC,CASKKGQLNYGYTF
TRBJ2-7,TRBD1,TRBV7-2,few,TGTGCCAGCAGCTCACGACAGGGGGGTTACGAGCAGTACTTC,CASSSRQGGYEQYF
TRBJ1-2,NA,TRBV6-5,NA,TGTGCCAGCAGTTACTCAGGGCGGGCGGATGGCTACACCTTC,CASSYSGRADGYTF